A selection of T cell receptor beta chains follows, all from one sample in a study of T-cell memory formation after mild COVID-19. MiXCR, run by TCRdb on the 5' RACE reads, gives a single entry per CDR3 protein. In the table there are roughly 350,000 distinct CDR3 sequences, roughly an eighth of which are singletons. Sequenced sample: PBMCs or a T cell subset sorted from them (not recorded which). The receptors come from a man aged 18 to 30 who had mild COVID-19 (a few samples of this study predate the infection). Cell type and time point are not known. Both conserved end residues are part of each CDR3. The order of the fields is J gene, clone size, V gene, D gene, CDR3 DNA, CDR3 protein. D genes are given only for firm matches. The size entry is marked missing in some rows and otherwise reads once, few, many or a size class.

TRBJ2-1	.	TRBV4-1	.	TGCGCCAGCAGCCTCCTCGTGGTTGCGAATGAGCAGTTCTTC	CASSLLVVANEQFF
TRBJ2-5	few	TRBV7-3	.	TGTGCCAGCAGCTTAAGCCCAATAGACGAGACCCAGTACTTC	CASSLSPIDETQYF
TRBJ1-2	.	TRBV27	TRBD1	TGTGCCAGCAGTTTATCAGGGGACAGACCTGACTATGGCTACACCTTC	CASSLSGDRPDYGYTF
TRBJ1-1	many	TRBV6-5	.	TGTGCCAGCAGCGCCAGGGTCAACACTGAAGCTTTCTTT	CASSARVNTEAFF
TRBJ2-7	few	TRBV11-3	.	TGTGCCAGCAGCAAAGGAGGGAATTACGAGCAGTACTTC	CASSKGGNYEQYF
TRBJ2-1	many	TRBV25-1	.	TGTGCCAGCAGTGCCCCGGCAGGGAACCACAATGAGCAGTTCTTC	CASSAPAGNHNEQFF
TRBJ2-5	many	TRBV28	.	TGTGCCAGTGAAAGTCGGCAGGGGACTTTGGAGACCCAGTACTTC	CASESRQGTLETQYF
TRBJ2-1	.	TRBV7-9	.	TGTGCCAGCAGCGCGGCGGTGGGGGCCCCCAATGAGCAGTTCTTC	CASSAAVGAPNEQFF
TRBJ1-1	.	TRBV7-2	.	TGTGCCAGCAGCTTAGAATGGGGGCCAGACCCTGAAGCTTTCTTT	CASSLEWGPDPEAFF
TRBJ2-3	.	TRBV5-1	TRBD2	TGCGCCAGCAGCTCCCAGCGGGGTGGTACAGATACGCAGTATTTT	CASSSQRGGTDTQYF
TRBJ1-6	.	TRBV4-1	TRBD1	TGCGCCAGCAGCCAAGATATGGGGACAGGGGTCGGTTCACCCCTCCACTTT	CASSQDMGTGVGSPLHF
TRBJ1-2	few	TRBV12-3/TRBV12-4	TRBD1	TGTGCCAGCAGCTACAATAGGGCAGGGGGCGGCTACACCTTC	CASSYNRAGGGYTF
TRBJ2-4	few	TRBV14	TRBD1	TGTGCCAGCAGCCCTGACAGGGGGCGTTCCATTCAGTACTTC	CASSPDRGRSIQYF
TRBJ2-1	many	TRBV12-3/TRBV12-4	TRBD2	TGTGCCAGCAGTTTAGAAACAACGGGGGGGCCCTACAATGAGCAGTTCTTC	CASSLETTGGPYNEQFF
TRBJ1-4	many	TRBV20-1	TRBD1	TGCAGTGCTAGAAAAGACAGGGTCGGTTCGAGGGCTAATGAAAAACTGTTTTTT	CSARKDRVGSRANEKLFF
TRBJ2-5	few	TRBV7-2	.	TGTGCCAGCAGCCCCCGGGCTGGGGGCCGTCGAGAGACCCAGTACTTC	CASSPRAGGRRETQYF
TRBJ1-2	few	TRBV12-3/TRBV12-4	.	TGTGCCAGCAGTTCCCCGTCGGGACTGCCCTATGGCTACACCTTC	CASSSPSGLPYGYTF
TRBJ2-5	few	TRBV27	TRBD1	TGTGCCAGCAGTATAAGGACAGGAGAGACCCAGTACTTC	CASSIRTGETQYF
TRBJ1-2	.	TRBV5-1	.	TGCGCCAGCAGCTTGACATCCAGCGGGAAGCCTAACTATGGCTACACCTTC	CASSLTSSGKPNYGYTF
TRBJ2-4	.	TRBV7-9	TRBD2	TGTGCCAGCAGCCCGACTAGCGGGGGGGGAGACATTCAGTACTTC	CASSPTSGGGDIQYF
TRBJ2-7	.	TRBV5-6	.	TGTGCCAGCAGCATCACCTCCGGGACACCCGTGGGGGAGCAGTACTTC	CASSITSGTPVGEQYF
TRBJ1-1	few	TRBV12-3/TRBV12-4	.	TGTGCCAGCAGGAAGTCCGATACCCCCACTGAAGCTTTCTTT	CASRKSDTPTEAFF